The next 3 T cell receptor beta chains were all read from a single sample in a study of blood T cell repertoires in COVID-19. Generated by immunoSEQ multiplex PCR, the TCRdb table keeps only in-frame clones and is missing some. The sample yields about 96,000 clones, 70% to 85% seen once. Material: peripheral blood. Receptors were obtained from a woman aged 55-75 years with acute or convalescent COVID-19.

The CDR3, as DNA: TGCGCCAGCAGCCCTTACCCAGGGGGACGGGAGACCCAGTACTTC. Amino acid sequence: CASSPYPGGRETQYF. The chain uses TRBV5-1 and TRBJ2-5, with 7 bases lining up with TRBD1. CDR1 is SGHRS and CDR2 is YFSETQ in the germline V gene. V lost 4 bases, J lost 5 bases, and 11 bases stayed unmatched. The CDR3 covers 15 residues.

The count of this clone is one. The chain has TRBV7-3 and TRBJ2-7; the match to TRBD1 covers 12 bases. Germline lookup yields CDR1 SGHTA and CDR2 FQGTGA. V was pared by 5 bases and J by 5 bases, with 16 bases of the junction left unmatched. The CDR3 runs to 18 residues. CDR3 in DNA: TGTGCCAGCAGCGGCCCCCCGGGACAGGGGGCTCTGGGGGACGAGCAGTACTTC. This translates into CASSGPPGQGALGDEQYF.

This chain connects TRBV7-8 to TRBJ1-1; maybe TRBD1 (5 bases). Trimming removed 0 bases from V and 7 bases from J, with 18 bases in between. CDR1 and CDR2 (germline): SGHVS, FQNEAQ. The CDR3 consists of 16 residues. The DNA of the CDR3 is TGTGCCAGCAGCTTAGCGTTACTTCGTGCCCAGGGTGAAGCTTTCTTT. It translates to CASSLALLRAQGEAFF.